Listed here are 22 T cell receptor beta chains from one sample, sequenced in a study of blood T cell repertoires in COVID-19. Profiled with immunoSEQ multiplex PCR; TCRdb holds only in-frame clones, not every one. Seen here are 300,000 to 450,000 clones, approximately 81% observed once, and the top ten hold 3.5% to 4%. Material: peripheral blood. The receptors shown here come from a young woman with acute or convalescent COVID-19.

This chain links TRBV6-5 with TRBJ1-1; D gene unclear. The CDR3 is 13 residues long. In germline, CDR1 is MNHEY, CDR2 SVGAGI. This CDR3 is CAVSQRMNTEAFF. CDR3 bases: TGTGCGGTTAGCCAGCGAATGAACACTGAAGCTTTCTTT.

V and J are TRBV29-1 and TRBJ2-3, with D maybe TRBD2 (5 bases). Germline V gene sequence: CDR1 SQVTM, CDR2 ANQGSEA. The CDR3 is made up of 15 amino acids. V lost 5 bases to trimming and J lost 0 bases, with 15 bases between them. CDR3 sequence (DNA): TGCAGCGTTACCGGCGCGGGCGGGAGCACAGATACGCAGTATTTT. It translates to CSVTGAGGSTDTQYF.

CDR3 in amino acids: CASRSGTRSGTQYF. CDR3 coding DNA: TGTGCCAGCAGATCCGGGACTAGATCAGGAACGCAGTATTTT. V usage is TRBV2 and J usage is TRBJ2-3; 8 nucleotides line up with TRBD2. This CDR3 is built from 14 residues. The V and J ends lost 6 bases and 9 bases, in that order; junction bases with no gene match: 11. The germline gives CDR1 SNHLY, CDR2 FYNNEI.

This clone showed up just a few times. The V gene is TRBV9, the J gene TRBJ1-1; 8 bases are a match to TRBD1. The CDR3 spans 13 residues. J gave up 3 bases and V 3 bases, and 1 base lay outside the gene matches. Germline CDR1 reads SGDLS; CDR2 reads YYNGEE. For the CDR3, the DNA is TGTGCCAGCAGCGAGACAGGGGACACTGAAGCTTTCTTT. It specifies CASSETGDTEAFF.

V is TRBV19 and J is TRBJ1-1; 11 positions match TRBD1. V dropped 3 bases and J dropped 6; count of bases not matched to a gene: 3. The CDR3 runs 14 residues. Looked up from germline, CDR1 is LNHDA and CDR2 is SQIVND (reference sequence). The CDR3 protein is CASSISGQGAEAFF. The CDR3 DNA is TGTGCCAGTAGTATTTCGGGACAGGGGGCTGAAGCTTTCTTT.

This clone was observed a handful of times. The chain is built from TRBV9 and TRBJ2-3; 7 bases line up with TRBD2. V shed 4 bases, J shed 0 bases, and the junction held 5 bases outside the gene matches. Germline assignment: CDR1 SGDLS and CDR2 YYNGEE. This CDR3 contains 15 residues. The CDR3 is CASSPGGYSTDTQYF. The CDR3 DNA reads as TGTGCCAGCAGCCCCGGGGGGTATAGCACAGATACGCAGTATTTT.

CDR3 coding DNA: TGTGCCAGCCGGGATATCGGGACAGATACGCAGTATTTT. Translated: CASRDIGTDTQYF. The rearrangement uses TRBV28 and TRBJ2-3, with D perhaps TRBD2 (5 bases). Trimming took 8 bases from V and 3 from J, leaving 12 bases between them. This CDR3 has 13 residues. Germline CDR1 reads MDHEN; CDR2 reads SYDVKM.

The chain carries TRBV5-5 and TRBJ1-1; 9 positions agree with TRBD1. The CDR3 spans 13 residues. CDR1 is SGHKS and CDR2 is YYEKEE in the germline V gene (reference sequence). Trimming at V came to 4 bases and at J to 8 bases, leaving 6 bases not matched to a gene. This CDR3 reads CASSRGQGPEAFF. CDR3 sequence (DNA): TGTGCCAGCAGCCGAGGACAGGGGCCAGAAGCTTTCTTT. Full variable domain (rest looked up from reference TRBV5-5 and TRBJ1-1): DAGVTQSPTHLIKTRGQQVTLRCSPISGHKSVSWYQQVLGQGPQFIFQYYEKEERGRGNFPDRFSARQFPNYSSELNVNALLLGDSALYLCASSRGQGPEAFFGQGTRLTVV.

This clone was seen a handful of times. The J gene is TRBJ1-2, the V gene TRBV7-2, with 7 bases matching TRBD1. The V and J ends lost 2 bases and 2 bases, in that order; junction bases with no gene match: 5. The CDR3 is 15 residues long. CDR1 is SGHTA, CDR2 FQGNSA, per germline. In DNA, the CDR3 is TGTGCCAGCAGCTTAACAACGGGACAGAACTATGGCTACACCTTC. It is translated as CASSLTTGQNYGYTF.

This clone has just a few counts. The chain combines TRBV5-1 with TRBJ1-2; D is unclear. The CDR3 length is 16 residues. The germline V gene encodes CDR1 SGHRS and CDR2 YFSETQ. Trimming left V 0 bases short and J 4 bases short, with 16 bases between. The CDR3 DNA reads TGCGCCAGCAGCTTGGGCCTATCGCAGGCTTCCTATGGCTACACCTTC. Its translation: CASSLGLSQASYGYTF.

The CDR3 DNA is TGTGCCACCAGCAGAGCCATCGGGACAGGGAGCACAGATACGCAGTATTTT. Its protein product is CATSRAIGTGSTDTQYF. The chain joins TRBV15 to TRBJ2-3, with 9 bases lining up with TRBD1. In germline, CDR1 is LNHNV, CDR2 YYDKDF (reference sequence). The CDR3 runs 17 residues. V shed 1 base and J 0 bases; nucleotides not matched to a gene: 5.

This chain joins TRBV9 and TRBJ2-5; 9 nucleotides align to TRBD2. The CDR3 contains 15 residues. J was trimmed by 5 bases and V by 1 base; bases with no gene match: 6. CDR1 is SGDLS, CDR2 YYNGEE, per germline. In nucleotides, the CDR3 is TGTGCCAGCAGCGTAACGTTGGCGGGGGGGGAGACCCAGTACTTC. Residues: CASSVTLAGGETQYF.

This clone was seen only a few times. This chain links TRBV2 with TRBJ1-6; 7 bases align to TRBD1. Germline CDR1 and CDR2: SNHLY and FYNNEI. This CDR3 contains 14 residues. Trimming took 10 bases from V and 7 from J; bases not matched to a gene: 10. The CDR3, as DNA: TGTGCCACTTACGGGACAGCAGAAAATTCACCCCTCCACTTT. As protein: CATYGTAENSPLHF.

This chain uses TRBV3-1 (or the pseudogene TRBV3-2) with TRBJ2-3, with 16 bases fitting TRBD2. Germline-derived CDR1 and CDR2 are LGHDT and YNNKEL (reference sequence). This CDR3 contains 17 residues. V lost 0 bases to trimming and J lost 9 bases; unmatched junction nucleotides: 6. CDR3 sequence: CASSQDLGLAGGGTQYF. CDR3 in DNA: TGTGCCAGCAGCCAAGATCTGGGACTAGCGGGGGGGGGAACGCAGTATTTT.

The chain has TRBV27 and TRBJ2-3; no clear D. Germline V gene data show CDR1 as MNHEY and CDR2 as SMNVEV (reference sequence). The CDR3 consists of 14 residues. Trimming removed 0 bases at V and 7 bases at J, with 11 bases between. CDR3 loop: CASSLSHVLNTQYF. The CDR3 coding sequence is TGTGCCAGCAGTTTATCCCATGTACTCAATACGCAGTATTTT.

This chain joins TRBV30 and TRBJ2-7; the match to TRBD1 covers 7 bases. The CDR3 is 13 residues long. The V segment lost 5 bases and the J segment 5 bases; nucleotides outside the gene matches: 9. Germline V gene sequence: CDR1 GTSNPN, CDR2 SVGIG (reference sequence). DNA of the CDR3: TGTGCCTGGGGCCGGGACAGTTTCGACGAGCAGTACTTC. It codes for CAWGRDSFDEQYF.

The CDR3 sequence is CASSRRETGYEDTQYF. In nucleotides, the CDR3 is TGTGCCAGCAGTCGCAGGGAGACAGGGTATGAAGATACGCAGTATTTT. V gene TRBV3-1 (or the pseudogene TRBV3-2) combines with J gene TRBJ2-3; 7 bases match TRBD1. V was clipped by 6 bases and J by 5 bases; unmatched bases: 14. Germline CDR1 and CDR2: LGHDT and YNNKEL (reference sequence). The CDR3 totals 16 residues.

The chain joins TRBV18 to TRBJ2-5; 9 bases are shared with TRBD1. V was clipped by 6 bases and J by 2 bases; unmatched bases: 4. This CDR3 contains 14 residues. In germline, CDR1 is KGHSH, CDR2 LQKENI. CDR3 in amino acids: CASSLDRGQETQYF. The CDR3, as DNA: TGTGCCAGCTCCCTTGACAGGGGGCAAGAGACCCAGTACTTC. The full variable domain, rest sourced from reference TRBV18 and TRBJ2-5, is NAGVMQNPRHLVRRRGQEARLRCSPMKGHSHVYWYRQLPEEGLKFMVYLQKENIIDESGMPKERFSAEFPKEGPSILRIQQVVRGDSAAYFCASSLDRGQETQYFGPGTRLLVL.

V gene TRBV28 combines with J gene TRBJ1-2; TRBD1 is a possible D gene (6 bases). Germline V gives CDR1 MDHEN, CDR2 SYDVKM. The CDR3 is made up of 13 amino acids. V lost 2 bases to trimming and J lost 8 bases, with 12 bases between them. The CDR3 nucleotides are TGTGCCAGCAGTTTAGGGGGCTTCGGCGGCTACACCTTC. Amino acid sequence: CASSLGGFGGYTF.

The CDR3 bases are TGTGCCAGCACAGTAAGACAGGCGAGCACCGGGGAGCTGTTTTTT. Amino acid sequence: CASTVRQASTGELFF. The chain employs TRBV6-5 and TRBJ2-2, with D tentatively TRBD1 (6 bases). Germline V gene lookup returns CDR1 MNHEY and CDR2 SVGAGI. The CDR3 sequence is 15 residues long. Trimming stripped 7 bases from V and 4 bases from J, with 16 bases between.

This clone was seen just once. The chain is built from TRBV7-6 and TRBJ2-3, with TRBD2 as a possible D gene (6 bases). The CDR3 extends over 16 amino acids. CDR1 and CDR2 (germline): SGHVS, FNYEAQ. Trimming pared 1 base from V and 4 bases from J, leaving 15 bases between. In nucleotides, the CDR3 is TGTGCCAGCAGCTTAGATTCGGGGGACGTACCAGATACGCAGTATTTT. Amino acids: CASSLDSGDVPDTQYF.

This clone was detected a few times. This rearrangement joins TRBV28 to TRBJ1-5; the D is unclear. V was pared by 3 bases and J by 4 bases, with 10 bases between. Germline V gives CDR1 MDHEN, CDR2 SYDVKM. The length of the CDR3 is 14 residues. CDR3 region: CASSFLEGNQPQHF. The CDR3 coding sequence is TGTGCCAGCAGTTTTTTAGAGGGAAATCAGCCCCAGCATTTT.